The 30 T cell receptor beta chains in this list originate from one sample, sequenced in a study of blood T cell repertoires in COVID-19. The repertoire was sequenced with immunoSEQ multiplex PCR; TCRdb's copy has only in-frame clones and lacks some. The sample has some 26,000 clones, around 88% seen once; the top ten hold 8.8%. The source material was peripheral blood. The receptors derive from a human donor with active COVID-19. The donor label of this sample is uncertain.

The gene calls are TRBV5-6 and TRBJ2-7, with 9 bases lining up with TRBD1. The V and J ends lost 4 bases and 6 bases, in that order; junction bases with no gene match: 8. CDR3 length equals 14 residues. The germline V gene encodes CDR1 SGHDT and CDR2 YYEEEE. CDR3: CASSRRDRAREQYF. The CDR3 coding sequence is TGTGCCAGCAGCCGCCGGGACAGGGCTCGCGAGCAGTACTTC.

The chain recombines TRBV7-2 with TRBJ2-7; D may be TRBD2 (5 bases). Trimming pared 3 bases from V and 3 bases from J, leaving 12 bases between. Germline values: CDR1 SGHTA, CDR2 FQGNSA. The CDR3 loop spans 14 amino acids. CDR3 sequence: CASSFYLANYEQYF. The CDR3 nucleotides read TGTGCCAGCAGCTTCTACCTAGCCAACTACGAGCAGTACTTC.

In its sample, this clone was seen a few times. The genes are TRBV5-6 and TRBJ1-5; unclear D gene. This CDR3 is 14 amino acids long. CDR1 is SGHDT and CDR2 is YYEEEE in the germline V gene. The V gene lost 4 bases and the J gene lost 0 bases, with 8 bases spanning the gap. The CDR3, as DNA: TGTGCCAGCAGCCCGTGGAGTAGCAATCAGCCCCAGCATTTT. Its translation: CASSPWSSNQPQHF. The full variable domain, with the rest looked up from reference TRBV5-6 and TRBJ1-5, is DAGVTQSPTHLIKTRGQQVTLRCSPKSGHDTVSWYQQALGQGPQFIFQYYEEEERQRGNFPDRFSGHQFPNYSSELNVNALLLGDSALYLCASSPWSSNQPQHFGDGTRLSIL.

This chain uses TRBV7-8 with TRBJ2-1; 14 nucleotides line up with TRBD2. Unmatched junction bases numbered 6, after V lost 5 bases and J lost 9 bases. Germline lookup yields CDR1 SGHVS and CDR2 FQNEAQ. CDR3 length: 15 amino acids. The CDR3 protein is CASSIGLAGGSEQFF. The CDR3 coding sequence is TGTGCCAGCAGCATAGGACTAGCGGGAGGATCTGAGCAGTTCTTC.

The chain combines TRBV14 with TRBJ1-3; D possibly corresponds to TRBD1 (6 bases). CDR3 length equals 16 residues. Trimming left V 1 base short and J 0 bases short, with 10 bases between. Germline CDR1 and CDR2: SGHDN and FVKESK. The CDR3 loop is CASSQGGTRSGNTIYF. In DNA, the CDR3 is TGTGCCAGCAGCCAAGGGGGGACACGCTCTGGAAACACCATATATTTT. Filled out from reference TRBV14 and TRBJ1-3, the complete variable domain reads EAGVTQFPSHSVIEKGQTVTLRCDPISGHDNLYWYRRVMGKEIKFLLHFVKESKQDESGMPNNRFLAERTGGTYSTLKVQPAELEDSGVYFCASSQGGTRSGNTIYFGEGSWLTVV.

The chain carries TRBV13 and TRBJ2-7, with TRBD2 matching 8 bases. The CDR3 runs 16 residues. The V gene's germline CDR1 is PRHDT and CDR2 FYEKMQ (reference sequence). V trimming: 2 bases; J trimming: 3 bases; junction bases outside the gene matches: 9. CDR3 coding DNA: TGTGCCAGCAGCTTACGAGTTTTAGCGGGAAACTACGAGCAGTACTTC. Translating it yields CASSLRVLAGNYEQYF.

The genes are TRBV27 and TRBJ2-7, with D tentatively TRBD1 (6 bases). V was clipped by 0 bases and J by 3 bases, with 9 bases between them. The germline gives CDR1 MNHEY, CDR2 SMNVEV (reference sequence). The CDR3 sequence is 14 residues long. The CDR3 region is CASSLSGAIYEQYF. In DNA, the CDR3 is TGTGCCAGCAGTTTATCGGGGGCAATCTACGAGCAGTACTTC.

This sequence joins TRBV6-1 and TRBJ2-1; 8 bases fit TRBD2. Germline-derived CDR1 and CDR2 are MNHNS and SASEGT. The CDR3 has 14 amino acids. The junction had 7 bases not matched to a gene; V was cut back by 0 bases and J by 12 bases. This CDR3 reads CASSEAPGGGGQFF. The CDR3 DNA follows: TGTGCCAGCAGTGAAGCCCCGGGGGGGGGCGGGCAGTTCTTC.

The genes are TRBV2 and TRBJ1-5; 7 nucleotides line up with TRBD1. The CDR3 length is 14 residues. CDR1 SNHLY and CDR2 FYNNEI come from the germline V gene. Trimming took 4 bases from V and 0 from J; bases not matched to a gene: 0. As DNA, the CDR3 is TGTGCCAGCAGTGGACAGGGTAGCAATCAGCCCCAGCATTTT. It specifies CASSGQGSNQPQHF.

This clone was counted only a few times. This sequence joins TRBV6-6 and TRBJ1-5, with D perhaps TRBD1 (6 bases). The CDR3 is 15 amino acids. The V and J ends lost 2 bases and 6 bases respectively, with 14 bases between them. Germline V gene data show CDR1 as MNHNY and CDR2 as SVGAGI (reference sequence). The CDR3 DNA reads as TGTGCCAGCAGTTACCGCGACAGGAGAGGTCAGCCCCAGCATTTT. This codes for CASSYRDRRGQPQHF.

This clone was observed a few times. The V call is TRBV5-1, the J call TRBJ2-7; D call uncertain. The ends were cut back, 0 bases at V and 0 bases at J, with 10 bases in the middle. CDR3 length: 15 residues. The germline V gene encodes CDR1 SGHRS and CDR2 YFSETQ. The CDR3 is CASSLGPYYSYEQYF. The CDR3 region has the DNA TGCGCCAGCAGCTTGGGGCCCTACTACTCCTACGAGCAGTACTTC.

The chain links TRBV28 to TRBJ2-5; D gene unclear. The germline gives CDR1 MDHEN, CDR2 SYDVKM. V was trimmed by 10 bases and J by 7 bases, leaving 13 bases between them. The CDR3 is 11 residues long. CDR3 nucleotides: TGTGCCATCTCCGGTTATGGGACCCAGTACTTC. This sequence encodes CAISGYGTQYF.

This chain joins TRBV5-1 and TRBJ1-4, with D hard to call. V dropped 0 bases and J dropped 7 bases, with 4 bases sitting between them. The CDR3 is made up of 12 amino acids. Per germline, CDR1 SGHRS and CDR2 YFSETQ. CDR3 residues: CASSLDGEKLFF. CDR3 nucleotides: TGCGCCAGCAGCTTGGACGGTGAAAAACTGTTTTTT.

This rearrangement joins TRBV7-8 to TRBJ2-1; 12 positions match TRBD2. V shed 5 bases and J 7 bases; nucleotides not matched to a gene: 9. Germline assignment: CDR1 SGHVS and CDR2 FQNEAQ. This CDR3 is 16 amino acids long. CDR3 in amino acids: CASSPRLAGVENEQFF. DNA for the CDR3: TGTGCCAGCAGCCCTCGACTAGCGGGAGTCGAGAATGAGCAGTTCTTC.

J is TRBJ2-1 and V is TRBV21-1; no DNA check was done on the table's D call, TRBD2. TRBV21-1 is designated a pseudogene. This CDR3 comprises 14 residues. The CDR3 reads CARTGRVQGNEQFF. The CDR3 DNA reads as TGTGCCAGGACTGGGAGGGTCCAAGGTAATGAGCAGTTCTTC.

The genes are TRBV7-2 and TRBJ2-3, with D perhaps TRBD2 (5 bases). From germline, CDR1 is SGHTA and CDR2 FQGNSA. The V and J ends lost 1 base and 1 base respectively, with 15 bases between them. This CDR3 region has 17 residues. The CDR3 reads CASSLVGSAVGTDTQYF. The CDR3, as DNA: TGTGCCAGCAGCTTAGTGGGTTCAGCGGTCGGCACAGATACGCAGTATTTT.

The gene calls are TRBV7-9 and TRBJ2-3, with D maybe TRBD1 (6 bases). Trimming took 5 bases from V and 1 from J, leaving 13 bases between them. CDR3 length: 15 amino acids. Germline CDR1 and CDR2: SEHNR and FQNEAQ (reference sequence). The CDR3 DNA sequence: TGTGCCAGCAGCCCAGGGGTGTGGGGCACAGATACGCAGTATTTT. Amino acid sequence: CASSPGVWGTDTQYF.

The chain couples TRBV4-1 to TRBJ2-3; maybe TRBD2 (6 bases). CDR3 length: 16 residues. The ends were cut back, 0 bases at V and 2 bases at J, with 12 bases in the middle. In germline, CDR1 is MGHRA, CDR2 YSYEKL. The DNA of the CDR3 is TGCGCCAGCAGCCAAGAACCGGGACTCTTCACAGATACGCAGTATTTT. Residues: CASSQEPGLFTDTQYF.

The chain employs TRBV11-2 and TRBJ2-7; D unclear. V lost 5 bases and J lost 9, with 11 bases in between. The CDR3 runs 11 residues. Looked up from germline, CDR1 is SGHAT and CDR2 is FQNNGV. The CDR3 region has the DNA TGTGCCAGCAGCCTGACCACGGGGCAGTACTTC. Protein product: CASSLTTGQYF.

DNA of the CDR3: TGTGCCAGCAGCCCTGGACAGGGGAAGGCGAGGTACGGGGCCAACGTCCTGACTTTC. This gives the protein CASSPGQGKARYGANVLTF. The chain couples TRBV14 to TRBJ2-6; 9 nucleotides agree with TRBD1. The CDR3 sequence is 19 residues long. Trimming took 4 bases from V and 4 from J; bases not matched to a gene: 14. Germline V gene data show CDR1 as SGHDN and CDR2 as FVKESK.

For this clone: This sample also contains other DNA sequences that code for the same CDR3. The V call is TRBV4-2, the J call TRBJ2-7; 9 nucleotides align to TRBD2. The length of the CDR3 is 15 residues. The trim removed 3 bases at V and 1 base at J, leaving 4 bases unmatched. The V gene's germline CDR1 is LGHNA and CDR2 YNFKEQ. The CDR3 bases are TGTGCCAGCAGCCAGACTAGCGGAATATCCTACGAGCAGTACTTC. It specifies CASSQTSGISYEQYF.

This clone is medium-sized by share. This chain joins TRBV28 and TRBJ2-1; no definite D call. Trimming took off 7 bases at V and 2 bases at J, with 3 bases between the two ends. This CDR3 has 11 residues. Germline lookup yields CDR1 MDHEN and CDR2 SYDVKM. The CDR3 here is CASTTYNEQFF. The CDR3 nucleotides are TGTGCCAGCACCACCTACAATGAGCAGTTCTTC. Full variable domain (outside the CDR3, taken from reference TRBV28 and TRBJ2-1): DVKVTQSSRYLVKRTGEKVFLECVQDMDHENMFWYRQDPGLGLRLIYFSYDVKMKEKGDIPEGYSVSREKKERFSLILESASTNQTSMYLCASTTYNEQFFGPGTRLTVL.

V gene TRBV28 combines with J gene TRBJ2-5; TRBD2 matches at 7 bases. Per germline, CDR1 MDHEN and CDR2 SYDVKM. This CDR3 is built from 18 residues. V lost 2 bases and J lost 5; bases outside the gene matches: 17. The CDR3 coding sequence is TGTGCCAGCAGTTTACGTTTTGGCGGGAGTGGGGGGAGGGAGACCCAGTACTTC. Its translation: CASSLRFGGSGGRETQYF.

Concerning this clone: Compared with germline, one end of the junction differs, possibly owing to a read error. The genes are TRBV7-3 and TRBJ2-1; 10 nucleotides match TRBD2. CDR1 and CDR2 from the germline V gene are SGHTA and FQGTGA. This CDR3 region has 16 residues. The CDR3: CASSLTSGTAYNEQFF. In DNA form, the CDR3 reads TGTGCCAGCAGCCTAACTAGCGGGACCGCCTACAATGAGCAGTTCTTC.

V usage is TRBV7-2 and J usage is TRBJ2-3; 9 positions match TRBD2. This CDR3 is 15 amino acids long. V was clipped by 1 base and J by 1 base; unmatched bases: 0. Germline CDR1 and CDR2: SGHTA and FQGNSA. For the CDR3, the DNA is TGTGCCAGCAGCTTAGTAGCGGGAGGCACAGATACGCAGTATTTT. Protein sequence: CASSLVAGGTDTQYF.

The chain links TRBV30 to TRBJ1-5; TRBD1 aligns across 7 bases. The germline V gene encodes CDR1 GTSNPN and CDR2 SVGIG (reference sequence). CDR3 length: 19 amino acids. J gave up 3 bases and V 2 bases, and 19 bases lay outside the gene matches. The CDR3: CAWSRHGEDRPSPNQPQHF. In nucleotides, the CDR3 is TGTGCCTGGAGTCGACATGGGGAGGACAGGCCTTCGCCCAATCAGCCCCAGCATTTT.

This clone was seen a single time. The V gene is TRBV28, the J gene TRBJ2-7, with 7 bases fitting TRBD1. This CDR3 has 14 amino acids. Germline loops: CDR1 MDHEN, CDR2 SYDVKM. The V and J ends lost 5 bases and 4 bases, in that order; junction bases with no gene match: 8. DNA of the CDR3: TGTGCCAGCAGTCTACGATTACAGGGGTACGAGCAGTACTTC. As protein: CASSLRLQGYEQYF.

This clone was recorded once. The genes are TRBV28 and TRBJ2-1, with D possibly matching TRBD2 (6 bases). CDR1 and CDR2 from the germline V gene are MDHEN and SYDVKM. Trimming took off 6 bases at V and 0 bases at J, with 15 bases between the two ends. The CDR3 contains 16 residues. The CDR3 sequence is CASSSGGPNSYNEQFF. CDR3 DNA: TGTGCCAGCAGCTCAGGAGGGCCCAACTCCTACAATGAGCAGTTCTTC. The variable domain in full, completed from reference TRBV28 and TRBJ2-1, reads DVKVTQSSRYLVKRTGEKVFLECVQDMDHENMFWYRQDPGLGLRLIYFSYDVKMKEKGDIPEGYSVSREKKERFSLILESASTNQTSMYLCASSSGGPNSYNEQFFGPGTRLTVL.

This chain joins TRBV19 and TRBJ1-1; 10 bases match TRBD1. The CDR3 length is 15 residues. J was trimmed by 5 bases and V by 3 bases; bases with no gene match: 6. Germline V lookup: CDR1 LNHDA, CDR2 SQIVND (reference sequence). The CDR3 reads CASSIGDRGMTEAFF. CDR3 nucleotide sequence: TGTGCCAGTAGTATTGGGGACAGGGGAATGACTGAAGCTTTCTTT.

CDR3 protein: CASSLERTDTQYF. As DNA, the CDR3 is TGTGCCAGCAGCTTAGAGAGAACAGATACGCAGTATTTT. The chain uses TRBV7-8 and TRBJ2-3; no definite D call. V was pared by 1 base and J by 3 bases, with 5 bases between. The CDR3 is 13 amino acids. Germline loops: CDR1 SGHVS, CDR2 FQNEAQ.